These 11 T cell receptor beta chains were sequenced from one sample in a study of cytomegalovirus exposure and HLA in healthy donors (dated 2017 in TCRdb). Library preparation was by the immunoSEQ multiplex PCR assay. A mixture of 60 forward primers for TCR Vbeta segments and 13 reverse primers for TCR Jbeta segments was used in the multiplex PCR. Drawn from immuneACCESS, this table holds only the in-frame rearrangements with V and J called that TCRdb kept. Clones are partly lost; checked studies trace under half to an unresolved V gene and leave the rest unexplained. For this sample there are roughly 220,000 clones; around 80% appear just once. The ten most abundant clones make up about 1.8% of the sample. Sequenced input: PBMCs. The source is a man between 50 and 59 years old in good health and CMV-seronegative.

CDR3 region: CASSGRGSDTQYF. CDR3 nucleotides: TGTGCCAGCAGTGGAAGAGGTTCTGATACGCAGTATTTT. The chain links TRBV6-1 to TRBJ2-3; D call uncertain. V dropped 4 bases and J dropped 6 bases, with 11 bases sitting between them. The CDR3 consists of 13 residues. CDR1 is MNHNS and CDR2 is SASEGT in the germline V gene.

The chain's CDR3 is CASSPTGTGGWETQYF. DNA for the CDR3: TGTGCCAGCAGTCCCACCGGGACAGGGGGCTGGGAGACCCAGTACTTC. This chain links TRBV5-6 with TRBJ2-5; 12 bases map to TRBD1. The CDR3 runs to 16 residues. Germline V gene data show CDR1 as SGHDT and CDR2 as YYEEEE. The junction had 10 bases not matched to a gene; V was cut back by 5 bases and J by 5 bases.

This rearrangement joins TRBV14 to TRBJ2-2; D gene ambiguous. Germline-derived CDR1 and CDR2 are SGHDN and FVKESK. V gave up 4 bases and J gave up 4 bases, with 7 bases separating them. This CDR3 has 13 residues. The CDR3 loop reads CASSREFTGELFF. DNA of the CDR3: TGTGCCAGCAGCCGTGAGTTCACCGGGGAGCTGTTTTTT.

The chain has TRBV27 and TRBJ2-7; weak D call: TRBD1 (5 bases). Trimming removed 7 bases at V and 0 bases at J, with 10 bases between. The CDR3 has 13 residues. Germline-derived CDR1 and CDR2 are MNHEY and SMNVEV (reference sequence). The CDR3 reads CASIDSLSYEQYF. In nucleotides, the CDR3 is TGTGCCAGCATTGACAGCCTCTCCTACGAGCAGTACTTC.

The V call is TRBV5-4, the J call TRBJ2-3; D possibly corresponds to TRBD2 (6 bases). Germline values: CDR1 SGHNT, CDR2 YYREEE (reference sequence). The V and J ends lost 4 bases and 0 bases respectively, with 15 bases between them. The CDR3 is 16 residues long. The CDR3 sequence is CASSPLGGGSTDTQYF. The CDR3 DNA reads as TGTGCCAGCAGCCCCCTCGGGGGAGGAAGCACAGATACGCAGTATTTT.

This clone occurred a few times. J is TRBJ2-5 and V is TRBV29-1; TRBD2 matches at 16 bases. This CDR3 is built from 15 residues. V was pared by 4 bases and J by 3 bases, with 2 bases of the junction left unmatched. Germline lookup yields CDR1 SQVTM and CDR2 ANQGSEA. Here the CDR3 DNA reads TGCAGCGTTGTAGGGACTAGCGGGAGGGAAGAGACCCAGTACTTC. This sequence encodes CSVVGTSGREETQYF.

The J gene is TRBJ2-7, the V gene TRBV2, with D unclear. CDR1 is SNHLY, CDR2 FYNNEI, per germline. The CDR3 is made up of 12 amino acids. The V gene lost 8 bases and the J gene lost 3 bases, with 11 bases spanning the gap. The CDR3, as DNA: TGTGCCAGCCGTAAGTCAGGCTACGAGCAGTACTTC. It translates to CASRKSGYEQYF.

The rearrangement joins TRBV12-5 to TRBJ2-5; 10 bases map to TRBD1. CDR3 length: 14 amino acids. The V gene end was trimmed by 5 bases and the J gene end by 7 bases; junction bases not matched to a gene: 7. Per germline, CDR1 LGHNT and CDR2 FRNRAP. The CDR3: CASGTGTGEGTQYF. The CDR3, as DNA: TGTGCTAGTGGTACCGGGACAGGGGAAGGGACCCAGTACTTC.

This sequence joins TRBV5-6 and TRBJ2-7, with a possible D match to TRBD1 (6 bases). Germline assignment: CDR1 SGHDT and CDR2 YYEEEE. The CDR3 sequence is 13 residues long. The ends were cut back, 4 bases at V and 6 bases at J, with 14 bases in the middle. The CDR3 nucleotides read TGTGCCAGCAGCGCGACCCCAGGGGCCGAGCAGTACTTC. This codes for CASSATPGAEQYF.

The J gene is TRBJ2-7, the V gene TRBV11-3, with 10 nucleotides matching TRBD2. The CDR3 spans 14 residues. V dropped 1 base and J dropped 4; count of bases not matched to a gene: 1. Germline assignment: CDR1 SGHNT and CDR2 YENEEA. The CDR3 DNA is TGTGCCAGCAGCTTAGCTAGCGGGAGTTACGAGCAGTACTTC. Protein: CASSLASGSYEQYF.

About this clone: The junction and the germline gene differ at one end; a read error may be behind it. The rearrangement links TRBV5-1 to TRBJ1-4; a possible D gene is TRBD1 (5 bases). Germline loops: CDR1 SGHRS, CDR2 YFSETQ. This CDR3 has 15 amino acids. Here the CDR3 reads CASSFAGGTSEKLFF. Written as DNA, the CDR3 is TGCGCCAGCAGCTTTGCTGGGGGGACTAGTGAAAAACTGTTTTTT.